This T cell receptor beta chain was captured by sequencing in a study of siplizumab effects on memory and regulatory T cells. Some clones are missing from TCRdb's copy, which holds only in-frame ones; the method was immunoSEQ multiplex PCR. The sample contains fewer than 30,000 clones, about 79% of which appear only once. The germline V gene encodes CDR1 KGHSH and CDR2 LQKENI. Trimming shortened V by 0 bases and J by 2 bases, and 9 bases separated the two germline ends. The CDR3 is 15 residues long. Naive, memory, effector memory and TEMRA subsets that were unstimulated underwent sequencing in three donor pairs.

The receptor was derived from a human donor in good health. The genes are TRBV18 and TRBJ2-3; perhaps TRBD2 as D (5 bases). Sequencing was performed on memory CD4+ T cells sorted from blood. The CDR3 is CASSPPGVNTDTQYF. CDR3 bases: TGTGCCAGCTCACCACCCGGGGTAAACACAGATACGCAGTATTTT.